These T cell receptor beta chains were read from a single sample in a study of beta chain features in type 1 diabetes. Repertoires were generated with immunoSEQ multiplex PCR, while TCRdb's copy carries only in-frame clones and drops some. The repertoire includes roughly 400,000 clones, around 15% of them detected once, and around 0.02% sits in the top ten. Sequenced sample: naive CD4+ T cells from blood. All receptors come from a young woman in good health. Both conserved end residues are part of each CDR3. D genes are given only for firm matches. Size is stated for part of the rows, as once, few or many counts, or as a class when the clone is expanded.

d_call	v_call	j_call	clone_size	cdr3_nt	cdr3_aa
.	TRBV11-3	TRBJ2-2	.	TGTGCCAGCAGCTTAAGGGGTCGGGAGCTGTTTTTT	CASSLRGRELFF
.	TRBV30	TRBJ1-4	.	TGTGCCTGGAGTGTACAGCTGGGGCAGGGGATGGAAAAACTGTTTTTT	CAWSVQLGQGMEKLFF
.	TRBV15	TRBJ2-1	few	TGTGCCACCAGCAAGACTATCTCCTACAATGAGCAGTTCTTC	CATSKTISYNEQFF
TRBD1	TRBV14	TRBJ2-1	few	TGTGCCAGCAGCCCTACAGGGGGCAATGAGCAGTTCTTC	CASSPTGGNEQFF
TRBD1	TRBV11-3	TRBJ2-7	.	TGTGCCAGCAGCCAAGACAGGGAATCCTACGAGCAGTACTTC	CASSQDRESYEQYF
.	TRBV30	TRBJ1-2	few	TGTGCCTGGAGCACTAACTATGGCTACACCTTC	CAWSTNYGYTF
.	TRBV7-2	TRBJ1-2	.	TGTGCCAGCAGCTTAGGGACAGCTGGCTACACCTTC	CASSLGTAGYTF
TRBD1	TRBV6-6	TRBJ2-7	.	TGTGCCAGCAGTAAGGGACAGTCCTACGAGCAGTACTTC	CASSKGQSYEQYF
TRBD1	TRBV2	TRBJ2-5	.	TGTGCCAGCAGTGCACAGGGGGTGGGCGAGACCCAGTACTTC	CASSAQGVGETQYF
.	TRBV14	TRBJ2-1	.	TGTGCCAGCAGCCAAGTCCTCTACAATGAGCAGTTCTTC	CASSQVLYNEQFF
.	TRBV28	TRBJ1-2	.	TGTGCCAGCAGCCTCTCCTTGTTTGGCTACACCTTC	CASSLSLFGYTF
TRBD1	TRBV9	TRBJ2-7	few	TGTGCCAGCAGCGTAGAGGGGACAGGGTCCTACGAGCAGTACTTC	CASSVEGTGSYEQYF
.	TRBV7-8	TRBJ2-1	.	TGTGCCAGCAGCTTAGCGGAGGCGTACAATGAGCAGTTCTTC	CASSLAEAYNEQFF
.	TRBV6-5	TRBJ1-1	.	TGTGCCAGCAGTCGAGGAACTTTTCCCACTGAAGCTTTCTTT	CASSRGTFPTEAFF
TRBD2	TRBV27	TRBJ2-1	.	TGTGCCAGCAGTTTATTCTCTAGCGGGAGGGTCAATGAGCAGTTCTTC	CASSLFSSGRVNEQFF
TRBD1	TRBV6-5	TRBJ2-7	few	TGTGCCAGCAGTTCCCTAGGCGGTCGGGACAGCTACGAGCAGTACTTC	CASSSLGGRDSYEQYF
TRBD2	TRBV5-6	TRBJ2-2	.	TGTGCCAGCAGCGGGGGACTAGCGGTAAACACCGGGGAGCTGTTTTTT	CASSGGLAVNTGELFF